This TCR beta chain was obtained from a study of T cell changes during pregnancy in multiple sclerosis. This clone was recorded only once. CDR1 is SGDLS, CDR2 YYNGEE, per germline. V was cut by 0 bases and J by 2 bases, with 15 bases left in between. This CDR3 is built from 16 residues. Profiled with immunoSEQ multiplex PCR; TCRdb holds only in-frame clones, not every one. This sample yields about 47,000 clones, of which approximately 90% are seen a single time; around 7.9% belongs to the top ten. This clonotype was sampled from a female donor with multiple sclerosis, enrolled in a pregnancy study. The genes are TRBV9 and TRBJ2-7, with D tentatively TRBD2 (6 bases). The source was CD8+ T cells from peripheral blood mononuclear cells, collected in the second trimester of pregnancy. The CDR3 sequence is CASSVAPEGGTYEQYF. The CDR3 region has the DNA TGTGCCAGCAGCGTAGCTCCCGAGGGAGGAACCTACGAGCAGTACTTC.